This passage covers 30 T cell receptor beta chains from one sample sequenced in a study of T cell changes during pregnancy in multiple sclerosis. Generated by immunoSEQ multiplex PCR, the TCRdb table keeps only in-frame clones and is missing some. The data show tens of thousands of clones, about nine tenths seen once. Sequenced material: peripheral blood, taken in the first trimester of pregnancy. The receptor source for this set is a female donor in good health, enrolled as a control in a pregnancy study.

V and J are TRBV5-6 and TRBJ2-1; 10 bases are a match to TRBD2. Per germline, CDR1 SGHDT and CDR2 YYEEEE. The J segment lost 5 bases and the V segment lost 4 bases, leaving 6 bases of the junction unmatched. This CDR3 is 15 amino acids long. CDR3 sequence: CASSISSGSNNEQFF. In DNA, the CDR3 is TGTGCCAGCAGCATCTCTAGCGGGAGCAACAATGAGCAGTTCTTC.

The chain is built from TRBV9 and TRBJ2-1; 8 positions match TRBD2. CDR1 SGDLS and CDR2 YYNGEE come from the germline V gene. Trimming at V came to 0 bases and at J to 4 bases, leaving 3 bases not matched to a gene. This CDR3 contains 15 residues. Here the CDR3 reads CASSVATSEYNEQFF. CDR3 DNA: TGTGCCAGCAGCGTAGCGACTAGCGAGTACAATGAGCAGTTCTTC. Full variable domain (rest looked up from reference TRBV9 and TRBJ2-1): DSGVTQTPKHLITATGQRVTLRCSPRSGDLSVYWYQQSLDQGLQFLIQYYNGEERAKGNILERFSAQQFPDLHSELNLSSLELGDSALYFCASSVATSEYNEQFFGPGTRLTVL.

This sequence joins TRBV4-1 and TRBJ1-2; TRBD1 might be the D (6 bases). The CDR3 consists of 15 residues. The V end was cut by 0 bases, the J end by 8 bases, with 16 bases between. Germline V gene data show CDR1 as MGHRA and CDR2 as YSYEKL. The CDR3 loop reads CASSQDRQGLDGYTF. CDR3 sequence (DNA): TGCGCCAGCAGCCAAGATCGGCAGGGGCTGGACGGCTACACCTTC.

The chain employs TRBV27 and TRBJ1-2, with D hard to call. The germline V gene encodes CDR1 MNHEY and CDR2 SMNVEV (reference sequence). V lost 2 bases and J 6 bases, leaving 16 bases between the germline ends. The CDR3 consists of 15 residues. The CDR3 coding sequence is TGTGCCAGCAGTTTAGCGGAAGCGGGAAGTGATGGCTACACCTTC. This sequence encodes CASSLAEAGSDGYTF.

The genes are TRBV27 and TRBJ2-7; 8 positions agree with TRBD2. V dropped 1 base and J dropped 0; count of bases not matched to a gene: 2. Per germline, CDR1 MNHEY and CDR2 SMNVEV (reference sequence). The CDR3 has 15 amino acids. The CDR3 is CASSLLAGGSYEQYF. For the CDR3, the DNA is TGTGCCAGCAGTTTATTGGCGGGAGGCTCCTACGAGCAGTACTTC.

Comment on this clone: At one end, the junction sequence differs from germline, possibly due to a read error. The chain combines TRBV7-7 with TRBJ2-5, with D possibly TRBD1 on 6 matching bases. The germline V gene has CDR1 SSHAT and CDR2 FNYEAQ (reference sequence). The CDR3 contains 15 residues. CDR3 nucleotide sequence: TGTGCTAGCAGCTTAGGGACCCAGGGGTTGGAGACCCAGTACTTC. It translates to CASSLGTQGLETQYF.

The CDR3 DNA reads as TGTGCCAGCAGCAAAGGACTAGCGGCCTACAATGAGCAGTTCTTC. It encodes CASSKGLAAYNEQFF. The V call is TRBV6-5, the J call TRBJ2-1, with 10 bases identical to TRBD2. The ends lost 6 bases at V and 2 bases at J; junction bases unmatched: 4. CDR1 is MNHEY and CDR2 is SVGAGI in the germline V gene. The CDR3 totals 15 residues.

The chain combines TRBV5-5 with TRBJ2-1; D ambiguous. The germline V gene encodes CDR1 SGHKS and CDR2 YYEKEE (reference sequence). Trimming took off 4 bases at V and 6 bases at J, with 14 bases between the two ends. This CDR3 comprises 14 residues. As DNA, the CDR3 is TGTGCCAGCAGCCCCGAGGTCGGTCGCAATGAGCAGTTCTTC. The encoded protein is CASSPEVGRNEQFF.

This clone was detected only once. This chain connects TRBV6-4 to TRBJ2-3, with 10 bases aligning to TRBD2. Germline CDR1 reads MRHNA; CDR2 reads SNTAGT. CDR3 length equals 17 residues. J lost 3 bases, V lost 0 bases, and 6 bases had no gene match. The chain's CDR3 is CASSDSIASGGTDTQYF. The DNA for the CDR3 is TGTGCCAGCAGTGACTCGATCGCTAGCGGGGGAACAGATACGCAGTATTTT.

This clone was detected once. This chain connects TRBV4-1 to TRBJ2-3; tentatively, D is TRBD2 (5 bases). Trimming shortened V by 4 bases and J by 1 base, and 9 bases separated the two germline ends. Looked up from germline, CDR1 is MGHRA and CDR2 is YSYEKL. This CDR3 has 14 residues. The CDR3 region has the DNA TGCGCCAGCAGCCTCCCCGGGGGCACAGATACGCAGTATTTT. It codes for CASSLPGGTDTQYF.

The rearrangement joins TRBV6-5 to TRBJ2-3; 7 nucleotides line up with TRBD2. The CDR3 runs 14 residues. The V gene end was trimmed by 4 bases and the J gene end by 6 bases; junction bases not matched to a gene: 7. Germline assignment: CDR1 MNHEY and CDR2 SVGAGI. The CDR3 region has the DNA TGTGCCAGCAGTTTAGCGGGCCGGGTGGATACGCAGTATTTT. It codes for CASSLAGRVDTQYF.

The V gene is TRBV27, the J gene TRBJ1-1, with a tentative D call TRBD1 (5 bases). Looked up from germline, CDR1 is MNHEY and CDR2 is SMNVEV (reference sequence). The CDR3 has 13 residues. The V end was cut by 3 bases, the J end by 10 bases, with 15 bases between. CDR3 sequence reads: CASSFSLGGRAFF. The CDR3 nucleotides are TGTGCCAGCAGTTTTTCCCTGGGGGGGAGAGCTTTCTTT.

The count of this clone is one. The CDR3 sequence: CASSRGQTAGNTIYF. Here the CDR3 DNA reads TGTGCCAGCAGTCGTGGACAGACGGCTGGAAACACCATATATTTT. V and J are TRBV7-9 and TRBJ1-3; D is perhaps TRBD1 (6 bases). The germline CDR1 and CDR2 sequences are SEHNR and FQNEAQ (reference sequence). The V end was cut by 6 bases, the J end by 2 bases, with 14 bases between. There are 15 residues in the CDR3.

This rearrangement joins TRBV7-8 to TRBJ2-1; D not certain. The V gene's germline CDR1 is SGHVS and CDR2 FQNEAQ. This CDR3 is built from 13 residues. Trimming left V 5 bases short and J 0 bases short, with 5 bases between. CDR3 sequence (DNA): TGTGCCAGCAGCCCTAGCTCCTACAATGAGCAGTTCTTC. Protein sequence: CASSPSSYNEQFF.

This chain uses TRBV2 with TRBJ1-6; TRBD1 is a possible D gene (5 bases). V was shortened by 6 bases and J by 8 bases, with 11 bases between the two germline ends. The CDR3 is 13 residues long. CDR1 SNHLY and CDR2 FYNNEI come from the germline V gene. CDR3 DNA: TGTGCCAGCAGCGCGAAAGGGGATTCACCCCTCCACTTT. Its protein product is CASSAKGDSPLHF.

The chain couples TRBV19 to TRBJ1-5, with 7 nucleotides matching TRBD1. CDR1 and CDR2 (germline): LNHDA, SQIVND (reference sequence). Trimming at V came to 2 bases and at J to 4 bases, leaving 8 bases not matched to a gene. The CDR3 is 16 amino acids. The CDR3 DNA reads as TGTGCCAGTAGTATACTGGAGACAGGGAAAAATCAGCCCCAGCATTTT. Amino acids: CASSILETGKNQPQHF.

The CDR3, as DNA: TGTGCCAGCAGCGTCGAGGGCGTCAACACTGAAGCTTTCTTT. Translation gives CASSVEGVNTEAFF. This chain connects TRBV6-6 to TRBJ1-1, with D unresolved. V lost 6 bases to trimming and J lost 2 bases, with 13 bases between them. CDR3 size: 14 residues. Germline-derived CDR1 and CDR2 are MNHNY and SVGAGI (reference sequence).

The chain carries TRBV2 and TRBJ1-5; D gene ambiguous. Trimming left V 6 bases short and J 4 bases short, with 13 bases between. This CDR3 contains 14 residues. Germline V gene data show CDR1 as SNHLY and CDR2 as FYNNEI. CDR3 sequence (DNA): TGTGCCAGCAGCGTCGGGAAAAGGAATCAGCCCCAGCATTTT. It is translated as CASSVGKRNQPQHF.

This clone was recorded once. This chain uses TRBV6-5 with TRBJ2-1; 7 positions agree with TRBD1. Germline CDR1 is MNHEY and CDR2 is SVGAGI. The CDR3 extends over 14 amino acids. The V segment lost 2 bases and the J segment 6 bases; nucleotides outside the gene matches: 4. CDR3 residues: CASSYGTVGNEQFF. DNA of the CDR3: TGTGCCAGCAGTTACGGGACAGTAGGCAATGAGCAGTTCTTC.

This chain joins TRBV7-9 and TRBJ1-1, with D unresolved. CDR1 is SEHNR and CDR2 is FQNEAQ in the germline V gene (reference sequence). CDR3 size: 14 residues. The V end was cut by 5 bases, the J end by 4 bases, with 14 bases between. In nucleotides, the CDR3 is TGTGCCAGCAGCCCCAGTCGCCTTTCCACTGAAGCTTTCTTT. Translation: CASSPSRLSTEAFF.

The V and J genes are TRBV30 and TRBJ2-1, with 9 bases that match TRBD1. CDR3 size: 15 residues. V shed 2 bases, J shed 1 base, and the junction held 3 bases outside the gene matches. CDR1 and CDR2 (germline): GTSNPN, SVGIG (reference sequence). The CDR3 DNA reads as TGTGCCTGGAGTAAGACAGGGGGTTCCTACAATGAGCAGTTCTTC. As protein: CAWSKTGGSYNEQFF.

The rearrangement links TRBV28 to TRBJ1-3; TRBD1 is a possible D gene (6 bases). The ends were cut back, 6 bases at V and 4 bases at J, with 10 bases in the middle. This CDR3 is built from 13 residues. Germline lookup yields CDR1 MDHEN and CDR2 SYDVKM. The CDR3 DNA is TGTGCCAGCAGGTCAGGGGAAGGAAACACCATATATTTT. The encoded protein is CASRSGEGNTIYF.

There are a few counts of this clone. The chain uses TRBV6-1 and TRBJ2-7, with 11 bases fitting TRBD1. Unmatched junction bases numbered 2, after V lost 1 base and J lost 3 bases. This CDR3 region has 15 residues. Germline V gene sequence: CDR1 MNHNS, CDR2 SASEGT. CDR3 amino acids: CASSEDGTGGYEQYF. The DNA for the CDR3 is TGTGCCAGCAGTGAAGACGGGACAGGGGGCTACGAGCAGTACTTC.

The chain links TRBV27 to TRBJ2-3; the D gene is possibly TRBD2 (5 bases). The V and J ends lost 5 bases and 2 bases respectively, with 17 bases between them. The CDR3 covers 16 residues. The V gene's germline CDR1 is MNHEY and CDR2 SMNVEV (reference sequence). CDR3 residues: CASSVAGGIHTDTQYF. In DNA form, the CDR3 reads TGTGCCAGCAGTGTGGCGGGTGGGATCCACACAGATACGCAGTATTTT.

The chain has TRBV13 and TRBJ1-1; D unclear. The length of the CDR3 is 13 residues. The germline V gene has CDR1 PRHDT and CDR2 FYEKMQ (reference sequence). Trimming shortened V by 3 bases and J by 7 bases, and 12 bases separated the two germline ends. CDR3 DNA sequence: TGTGCCAGCAGCTTCTCGACGGGGTATGAAGCTTTCTTT. This codes for CASSFSTGYEAFF.

V usage is TRBV6-5 and J usage is TRBJ1-1, with D hard to call. CDR3 length equals 12 residues. V was pared by 4 bases and J by 6 bases, with 9 bases between. Looked up from germline, CDR1 is MNHEY and CDR2 is SVGAGI. CDR3 in DNA: TGTGCCAGCAGTTTTCTAGGCGCTGAAGCTTTCTTT. As protein: CASSFLGAEAFF.

The genes are TRBV6-4 and TRBJ1-1; no reliable D call. The CDR3 totals 13 residues. Germline CDR1 MRHNA, CDR2 SNTAGT. V was clipped by 4 bases and J by 5 bases, with 11 bases between them. The CDR3 sequence: CASSGRDGTEAFF. CDR3 nucleotides: TGTGCCAGCAGTGGGAGGGATGGGACTGAAGCTTTCTTT.

The chain has TRBV19 and TRBJ2-2, with D perhaps TRBD2 (6 bases). Trimming cost V 2 bases and J 4 bases, with 11 bases left between them. This CDR3 is 15 amino acids long. Germline lookup yields CDR1 LNHDA and CDR2 SQIVND (reference sequence). The CDR3 region has the DNA TGTGCCAGTAGTATACGGCAGGGAGGCACCGGGGAGCTGTTTTTT. This sequence encodes CASSIRQGGTGELFF.

This rearrangement joins TRBV5-1 to TRBJ2-2; 7 positions agree with TRBD1. The J segment lost 5 bases and the V segment lost 4 bases, leaving 5 bases of the junction unmatched. Germline CDR1 and CDR2: SGHRS and YFSETQ. The CDR3 has 14 residues. CDR3 region: CASSGLQGTGELFF. The CDR3 DNA sequence: TGCGCCAGCAGCGGGTTACAGGGGACCGGGGAGCTGTTTTTT. Complete variable domain (other parts from reference TRBV5-1 and TRBJ2-2): KAGVTQTPRYLIKTRGQQVTLSCSPISGHRSVSWYQQTPGQGLQFLFEYFSETQRNKGNFPGRFSGRQFSNSRSEMNVSTLELGDSALYLCASSGLQGTGELFFGEGSRLTVL.

The gene calls are TRBV2 and TRBJ2-7; D gene uncertain. Trimming stripped 5 bases from V and 7 bases from J, with 9 bases between. CDR3 length: 11 residues. Germline CDR1 reads SNHLY; CDR2 reads FYNNEI. The DNA of the CDR3 is TGTGCCAGCAGTTTAATGTTGGAGCAGTACTTC. It specifies CASSLMLEQYF.